This TCR beta chain stems from a study of technical replicates of blood from a handful of donors. Germline CDR1 and CDR2: SGHRS and YFSETQ. Trimming removed 0 bases from V and 1 base from J; junction bases left unmatched: 7. The CDR3 spans 17 residues. Data came from immunoSEQ multiplex PCR; TCRdb stores just in-frame clones and leaves some out. In the table there are over 85,000 clones, 94% of which are singletons. The clonotype was recovered from a human donor in good health. The sample taken for sequencing was T cells isolated from PBMCs. This sequence joins TRBV5-1 and TRBJ1-5; TRBD1 matches at 7 bases. The CDR3 DNA follows: TGCGCCAGCAGCTTGGATCCGACAGGGAAAAGCAATCAGCCCCAGCATTTT. Residues: CASSLDPTGKSNQPQHF.